A single sample is the source of the 32 T cell receptor beta chains below, sequenced in a study of T cells after posttransplantation cyclophosphamide. Treatment was busulfan-fludarabine conditioning, a marrow graft, and cyclophosphamide on days +3 and +4. Here immunoSEQ multiplex PCR was the method, and the copy in TCRdb shows in-frame clones only, minus some. This set yields approximately 25,000 clones and no singletons; the top ten hold 1.8%. The specimen comprised PBMCs, sampled after allogeneic stem cell transplant with posttransplant cyclophosphamide. These TCRs come from a male patient younger than 30 who received an allogeneic stem cell transplant from a related donor, was CMV-positive, and had no GVHD. The graft donor may have given rise to some T cells.

In this sample, this clone turned up many times. The J gene is TRBJ1-5, the V gene TRBV6-1, with 7 bases matching TRBD1. This CDR3 has 15 residues. Germline CDR1 and CDR2: MNHNS and SASEGT. Losses at the gene ends were 5 bases for V and 1 base for J; bases not matched to a gene: 5. As DNA, the CDR3 is TGTGCCAGCAGTACCCCGACAGGGAGCAATCAGCCCCAGCATTTT. Its translation is CASSTPTGSNQPQHF.

This chain connects TRBV27 to TRBJ1-6; 8 bases fit TRBD1. The CDR3 runs 14 residues. V was clipped by 6 bases and J by 6 bases; unmatched bases: 4. CDR1 and CDR2 from the germline V gene are MNHEY and SMNVEV (reference sequence). In nucleotides, the CDR3 is TGTGCCAGCAGCTACGGACAGGGTAATTCACCCCTCCACTTT. Translation: CASSYGQGNSPLHF.

This clone came up many times. This chain joins TRBV15 and TRBJ2-2; 7 bases agree with TRBD2. V lost 4 bases to trimming and J lost 2 bases; unmatched junction nucleotides: 4. The CDR3 runs to 15 residues. Germline loops: CDR1 LNHNV, CDR2 YYDKDF (reference sequence). Here the CDR3 DNA reads TGTGCCACCAGCACCGGGGGGTCCAACACCGGGGAGCTGTTTTTT. Translation: CATSTGGSNTGELFF.

This clone was found many times. This sequence joins TRBV11-2 and TRBJ2-5; 8 bases fit TRBD2. The CDR3 has 14 amino acids. Germline CDR1 is SGHAT and CDR2 is FQNNGV. V trimming: 5 bases; J trimming: 5 bases; junction bases outside the gene matches: 7. CDR3 in DNA: TGTGCCAGCAGCGGGTCCGGGGGGGCTGAGACCCAGTACTTC. Translated, it gives CASSGSGGAETQYF.

This clone was counted ten times or more. The CDR3 region has the DNA TGCAGCGTTACCACAGGGGCTGGGGCCAACGTCCTGACTTTC. Translation: CSVTTGAGANVLTF. This chain links TRBV29-1 with TRBJ2-6; 7 bases fit TRBD1. Germline CDR1 SQVTM, CDR2 ANQGSEA. V dropped 5 bases and J dropped 2; count of bases not matched to a gene: 3. The CDR3 loop spans 14 amino acids.

There are many counts of this clone. The CDR3 bases are TGTGCCAGCAGCTCAAGTGCGAACTATGGCTACACCTTC. Its protein is CASSSSANYGYTF. V gene TRBV7-2 combines with J gene TRBJ1-2, with D hard to call. This CDR3 region has 13 residues. Germline CDR1 reads SGHTA; CDR2 reads FQGNSA. V shed 4 bases and J shed 2 bases, with 8 bases lying between them.

This clone has a count of ten or more. The chain has TRBV18 and TRBJ2-2, with 11 bases that match TRBD2. The J segment lost 4 bases and the V segment lost 3 bases, leaving 4 bases of the junction unmatched. There are 16 residues in the CDR3. The germline CDR1 and CDR2 sequences are KGHSH and LQKENI. The CDR3 reads CASSPLTSGSTGELFF. CDR3 coding DNA: TGTGCCAGCTCACCCCTTACTAGCGGGAGCACCGGGGAGCTGTTTTTT.

This clone was seen many times. J is TRBJ2-7 and V is TRBV5-6, with a tentative D call TRBD1 (6 bases). Deletions cut 2 bases from V and 2 bases from J, with 11 bases between. The germline gives CDR1 SGHDT, CDR2 YYEEEE. The CDR3 is 14 residues long. CDR3 residues: CASSFNRATYEQYF. The CDR3 DNA follows: TGTGCCAGCAGCTTCAACAGGGCCACCTACGAGCAGTACTTC.

This clone was seen repeatedly, ten times or more. This rearrangement joins TRBV28 to TRBJ1-2; TRBD1 is a possible D gene (5 bases). The V end lost 7 bases, the J end lost 4 bases, and 13 bases lay between the germline ends. This CDR3 is 13 amino acids long. Germline CDR1 MDHEN, CDR2 SYDVKM. Here the CDR3 DNA reads TGTGCCAGCAAAGTCAGGGAAGTCTATGGCTACACCTTC. This gives the protein CASKVREVYGYTF.

The sample holds many counts of this clone. The chain recombines TRBV4-3 with TRBJ1-4; 9 nucleotides align to TRBD1. Unmatched junction bases numbered 6, after V lost 4 bases and J lost 6 bases. CDR3 length equals 15 residues. Germline CDR1 reads LGHNA; CDR2 reads YSLEER. The CDR3 loop is CASSRSGTGYEKLFF. CDR3 nucleotides: TGCGCCAGCAGCCGCTCCGGGACAGGGTATGAAAAACTGTTTTTT.

This chain connects TRBV4-2 to TRBJ2-1; TRBD2 matches at 8 bases. The CDR3 is made up of 15 amino acids. Germline V gene lookup returns CDR1 LGHNA and CDR2 YNFKEQ. The junction had 8 bases not matched to a gene; V was cut back by 3 bases and J by 7 bases. CDR3: CASSHVSGIVNEQFF. DNA of the CDR3: TGTGCCAGCAGCCACGTTAGCGGGATCGTTAATGAGCAGTTCTTC.

This clone was detected many times. The chain links TRBV7-2 to TRBJ2-1, with 13 bases lining up with TRBD2. V lost 1 base to trimming and J lost 5 bases; unmatched junction nucleotides: 2. Germline CDR1 reads SGHTA; CDR2 reads FQGNSA. The CDR3 is made up of 16 amino acids. The CDR3 sequence is CASSLVGTSGNNEQFF. The CDR3 DNA reads as TGTGCCAGCAGCTTAGTTGGGACTAGCGGGAACAATGAGCAGTTCTTC.

This clone was detected ten times or more. The junction and the germline gene differ at one end; a read error may be behind it. V is TRBV27 and J is TRBJ1-1; 7 nucleotides line up with TRBD1. The germline gives CDR1 MNHEY, CDR2 SMNVEV (reference sequence). There are 14 residues in the CDR3. The chain's CDR3 is CYSRERGQGTEAFF. In DNA, the CDR3 is TGCTACAGCAGGGAGAGGGGGCAAGGCACTGAAGCTTTCTTT.

This clone has a count of ten or more. The rearrangement joins TRBV19 to TRBJ2-1; 7 bases fit TRBD1. The CDR3 is 15 residues long. Germline CDR1 LNHDA, CDR2 SQIVND (reference sequence). V was pared by 4 bases and J by 1 base, with 4 bases of the junction left unmatched. CDR3 residues: CASSTDRASYNEQFF. In DNA, the CDR3 is TGTGCCAGTAGTACCGACAGGGCGTCCTACAATGAGCAGTTCTTC.

This clone was detected many times. The chain links TRBV28 to TRBJ2-7; no reliable D call. CDR1 is MDHEN and CDR2 is SYDVKM in the germline V gene. Trimming cost V 7 bases and J 1 base, with 11 bases left between them. The CDR3 contains 13 residues. CDR3 coding DNA: TGTGCCAGCAACCCGGCGGAGTCCTACGAGCAGTACTTC. Protein product: CASNPAESYEQYF.

At least ten counts were recorded for this clone. The V and J genes are TRBV30 and TRBJ1-1; TRBD1 agrees at 7 bases. Germline CDR1 and CDR2: GTSNPN and SVGIG (reference sequence). This CDR3 has 14 residues. After removal of 5 bases from V and 2 bases from J, the junction contained 8 bases not matched to a gene. The CDR3 region is CAWGWGQLNTEAFF. The CDR3 region has the DNA TGTGCCTGGGGGTGGGGACAGCTAAACACTGAAGCTTTCTTT.

This clone was picked up many times. CDR3 DNA sequence: TGCAGCGTGAGGACAAGCTACGAGCAGTACTTC. It yields the protein CSVRTSYEQYF. This chain connects TRBV29-1 to TRBJ2-7; D is perhaps TRBD1 (5 bases). Trimming shortened V by 6 bases and J by 3 bases, and 9 bases separated the two germline ends. The CDR3 extends over 11 amino acids. The V gene's germline CDR1 is SQVTM and CDR2 ANQGSEA.

Many counts were recorded for this clone. The rearrangement links TRBV5-6 to TRBJ1-1, with no clear D. Germline V gene sequence: CDR1 SGHDT, CDR2 YYEEEE. The V end lost 0 bases, the J end lost 3 bases, and 9 bases lay between the germline ends. CDR3 length: 14 residues. CDR3 protein: CASSLAGVYTEAFF. DNA for the CDR3: TGTGCCAGCAGCTTGGCCGGGGTCTACACTGAAGCTTTCTTT.

There are many counts of this clone. The V and J genes are TRBV19 and TRBJ1-5; D gene unclear. Trimming shortened V by 5 bases and J by 6 bases, and 14 bases separated the two germline ends. From germline, CDR1 is LNHDA and CDR2 SQIVND (reference sequence). There are 14 residues in the CDR3. The CDR3 region has the DNA TGTGCCAGTAGTGGTTGGGCTGTGGGTCAGCCCCAGCATTTT. This sequence encodes CASSGWAVGQPQHF.

This clone was observed many times. The rearrangement joins TRBV5-1 to TRBJ1-1; D possibly corresponds to TRBD1 (6 bases). The V end was cut by 4 bases, the J end by 11 bases, with 18 bases between. The germline CDR1 and CDR2 sequences are SGHRS and YFSETQ. The CDR3 loop spans 13 amino acids. The chain's CDR3 is CASSVPGQWVAFF. CDR3 in DNA: TGCGCCAGCAGCGTACCGGGACAATGGGTGGCTTTCTTT. Supplemented by reference TRBV5-1 and TRBJ1-1, the full variable domain reads KAGVTQTPRYLIKTRGQQVTLSCSPISGHRSVSWYQQTPGQGLQFLFEYFSETQRNKGNFPGRFSGRQFSNSRSEMNVSTLELGDSALYLCASSVPGQWVAFFGQGTRLTVV.

This clone has a count of ten or more. The genes are TRBV10-1 and TRBJ2-1; 7 nucleotides match TRBD2. Germline trimming cut 5 bases from V and 0 bases from J; bases unmatched to any gene: 10. The germline V gene encodes CDR1 WNHNN and CDR2 SYGVQD (reference sequence). The CDR3 is 17 residues long. The CDR3 region is CASSKRDRFPSYNEQFF. The CDR3 DNA is TGCGCCAGCAGTAAGCGGGACCGATTCCCCTCCTACAATGAGCAGTTCTTC.

This clone has ten or more counts. This rearrangement joins TRBV5-1 to TRBJ1-1; D is undetermined. The germline CDR1 and CDR2 sequences are SGHRS and YFSETQ. Trimming removed 2 bases at V and 1 base at J, with 6 bases between. The CDR3 totals 13 residues. The CDR3 DNA reads as TGCGCCAGCAGCTTAGAGGGGAACACTGAAGCTTTCTTT. Its protein product is CASSLEGNTEAFF.

This clone was seen at least ten times. The gene calls are TRBV20-1 and TRBJ2-7; D uncertain. CDR1 is DFQATT and CDR2 is SNEGSKA in the germline V gene (reference sequence). The V end lost 5 bases, the J end lost 3 bases, and 8 bases lay between the germline ends. This CDR3 spans 11 amino acids. The CDR3: CSASDNYEQYF. DNA for the CDR3: TGCAGTGCTTCAGACAACTACGAGCAGTACTTC.

This clone occurred many times. The CDR3 here is CASSPRTSGTYNEQFF. DNA of the CDR3: TGTGCCAGCAGCCCACGGACTAGCGGGACATACAATGAGCAGTTCTTC. This chain connects TRBV9 to TRBJ2-1, with 12 bases identical to TRBD2. Germline V lookup: CDR1 SGDLS, CDR2 YYNGEE. This CDR3 is 16 amino acids long. Trimming at V came to 4 bases and at J to 4 bases, leaving 6 bases not matched to a gene.

This clone was recorded many times. The rearrangement links TRBV10-1 to TRBJ2-7; the match to TRBD1 covers 9 bases. After removal of 2 bases from V and 6 bases from J, the junction contained 5 bases not matched to a gene. The CDR3 runs to 14 residues. Germline values: CDR1 WNHNN, CDR2 SYGVQD (reference sequence). The CDR3 loop reads CASSENRGPVEQYF. CDR3 DNA: TGCGCCAGCAGTGAGAACAGGGGGCCGGTCGAGCAGTACTTC.

Ten or more counts support this clone. The chain links TRBV19 to TRBJ1-1, with D possibly being TRBD1 (5 bases). Germline V gene sequence: CDR1 LNHDA, CDR2 SQIVND (reference sequence). The CDR3 sequence is 17 residues long. With 1 base removed from V and 1 base from J, the gap between germline ends came to 16 bases. The CDR3 sequence: CASSIVGPGGWNTEAFF. DNA of the CDR3: TGTGCCAGTAGTATAGTTGGGCCGGGGGGTTGGAACACTGAAGCTTTCTTT.

This clone was counted many times. The rearrangement links TRBV14 to TRBJ1-1; 8 positions match TRBD1. The CDR3 length is 15 residues. The germline V gene has CDR1 SGHDN and CDR2 FVKESK. The trim removed 0 bases at V and 7 bases at J, leaving 7 bases unmatched. CDR3 in DNA: TGTGCCAGCAGCCAAGATTATGGGGGGACAGGTGAAGCTTTCTTT. Encoded protein: CASSQDYGGTGEAFF.

This clone came up many times. This chain uses TRBV5-4 with TRBJ1-5; D gene unclear. This CDR3 contains 16 residues. Germline V gives CDR1 SGHNT, CDR2 YYREEE (reference sequence). Trimming took 0 bases from V and 0 from J, leaving 10 bases between them. In nucleotides, the CDR3 is TGTGCCAGCAGCTTGGTGGCAGATTATAGCAATCAGCCCCAGCATTTT. It yields the protein CASSLVADYSNQPQHF.

This clone has at least ten counts. The V gene is TRBV6-6, the J gene TRBJ2-5; 14 positions match TRBD2. CDR1 is MNHNY and CDR2 is SVGAGI in the germline V gene (reference sequence). This CDR3 spans 15 amino acids. V shed 5 bases, J shed 5 bases, and the junction held 4 bases outside the gene matches. The CDR3 protein is CASSGGLAGVETQYF. In DNA form, the CDR3 reads TGTGCCAGCAGTGGGGGACTAGCGGGAGTGGAGACCCAGTACTTC.

This clone appeared many times. J is TRBJ1-4 and V is TRBV5-3; D perhaps matches TRBD1 (6 bases). TRBV5-3 is recorded as an ORF, its role being uncertain. Trimming pared 1 base from V and 7 bases from J, leaving 11 bases between. This CDR3 comprises 14 residues. The CDR3, as DNA: TGTGCCAGAAGCTTGCGGGGGGCCTCTGAAAAACTGTTTTTT. This translates into CARSLRGASEKLFF.

This clone was counted many times. The chain recombines TRBV11-2 with TRBJ2-4; D unclear. Trimming left V 0 bases short and J 9 bases short, with 6 bases between. CDR3 length: 12 residues. The germline CDR1 and CDR2 sequences are SGHAT and FQNNGV. The CDR3 region has the DNA TGTGCCAGCAGCTTAGACTCGAGCATTCAGTACTTC. This gives the protein CASSLDSSIQYF.

This clone was picked up many times. This chain uses TRBV2 with TRBJ2-7; D possibly corresponds to TRBD1 (5 bases). The CDR3 contains 14 residues. V lost 6 bases and J lost 2, with 14 bases in between. Germline values: CDR1 SNHLY, CDR2 FYNNEI. The CDR3 DNA reads as TGTGCCAGCAGGACAGCCGGGTTCACCTACGAGCAGTACTTC. This sequence encodes CASRTAGFTYEQYF.